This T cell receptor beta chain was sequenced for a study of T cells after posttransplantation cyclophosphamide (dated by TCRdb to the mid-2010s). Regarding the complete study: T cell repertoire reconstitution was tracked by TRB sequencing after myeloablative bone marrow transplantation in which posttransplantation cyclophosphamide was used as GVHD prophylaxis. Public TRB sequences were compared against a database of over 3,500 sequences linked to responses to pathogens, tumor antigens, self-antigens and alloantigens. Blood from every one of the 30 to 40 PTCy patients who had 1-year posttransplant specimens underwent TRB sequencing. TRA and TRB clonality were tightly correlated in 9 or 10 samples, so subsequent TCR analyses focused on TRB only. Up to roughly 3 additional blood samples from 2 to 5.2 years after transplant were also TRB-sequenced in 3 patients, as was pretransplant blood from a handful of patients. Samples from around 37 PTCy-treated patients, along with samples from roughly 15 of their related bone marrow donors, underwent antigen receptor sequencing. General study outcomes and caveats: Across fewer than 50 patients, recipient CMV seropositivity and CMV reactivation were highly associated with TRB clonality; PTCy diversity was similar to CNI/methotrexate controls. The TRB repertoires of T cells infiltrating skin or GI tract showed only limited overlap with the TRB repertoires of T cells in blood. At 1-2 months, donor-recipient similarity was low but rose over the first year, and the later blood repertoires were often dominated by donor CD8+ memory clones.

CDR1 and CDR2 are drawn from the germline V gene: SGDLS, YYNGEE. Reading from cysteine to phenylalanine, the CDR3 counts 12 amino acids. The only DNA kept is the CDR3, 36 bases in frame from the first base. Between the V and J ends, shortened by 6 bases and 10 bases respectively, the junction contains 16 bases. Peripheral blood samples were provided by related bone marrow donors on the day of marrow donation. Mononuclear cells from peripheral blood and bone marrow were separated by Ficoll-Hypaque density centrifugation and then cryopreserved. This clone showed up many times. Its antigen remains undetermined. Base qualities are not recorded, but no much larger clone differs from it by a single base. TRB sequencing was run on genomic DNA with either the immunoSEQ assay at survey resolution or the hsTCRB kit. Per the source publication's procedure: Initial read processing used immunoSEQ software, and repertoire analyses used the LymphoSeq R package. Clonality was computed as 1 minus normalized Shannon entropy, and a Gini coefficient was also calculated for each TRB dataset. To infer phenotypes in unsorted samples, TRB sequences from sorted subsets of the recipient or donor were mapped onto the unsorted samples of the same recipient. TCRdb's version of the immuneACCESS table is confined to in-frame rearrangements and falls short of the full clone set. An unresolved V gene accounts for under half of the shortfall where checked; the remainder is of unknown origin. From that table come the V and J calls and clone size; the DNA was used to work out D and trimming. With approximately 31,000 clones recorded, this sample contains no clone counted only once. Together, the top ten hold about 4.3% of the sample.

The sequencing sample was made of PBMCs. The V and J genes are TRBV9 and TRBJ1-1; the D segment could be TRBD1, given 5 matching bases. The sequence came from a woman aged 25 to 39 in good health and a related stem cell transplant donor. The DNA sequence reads TGTGCCAGCACCCGAAACGGAGGGGTAGCTTTCTTT. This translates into CASTRNGGVAFF.